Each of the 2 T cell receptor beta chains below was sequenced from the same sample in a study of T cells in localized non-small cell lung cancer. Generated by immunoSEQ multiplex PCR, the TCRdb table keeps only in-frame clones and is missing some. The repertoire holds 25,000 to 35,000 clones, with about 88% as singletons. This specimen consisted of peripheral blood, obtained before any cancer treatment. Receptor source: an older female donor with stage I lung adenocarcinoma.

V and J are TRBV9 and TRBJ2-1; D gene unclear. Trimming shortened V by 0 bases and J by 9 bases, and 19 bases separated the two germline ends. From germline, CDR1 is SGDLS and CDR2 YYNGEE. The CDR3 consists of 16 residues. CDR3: CASSVGNLLVDSEQFF. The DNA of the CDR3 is TGTGCCAGCAGCGTAGGGAACCTCCTCGTCGATAGTGAGCAGTTCTTC.

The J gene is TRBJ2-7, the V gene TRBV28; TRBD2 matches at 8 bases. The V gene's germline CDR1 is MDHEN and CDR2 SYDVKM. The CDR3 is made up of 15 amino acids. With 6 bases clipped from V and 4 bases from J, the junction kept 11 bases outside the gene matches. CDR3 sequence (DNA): TGTGCCAGCAGGCTGGGGGGGACTAGAACTTACGAGCAGTACTTC. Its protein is CASRLGGTRTYEQYF.